This T cell receptor (beta chain) was documented in a study of blood T cell repertoires in COVID-19. Across the whole study: PBMCs, B-cell-depleted T cells, or T cells were the source of the cDNA or gDNA that made up the material.

Germline CDR1 LGHDT, CDR2 YNNKEL (reference sequence). V dropped 4 bases and J dropped 6; count of bases not matched to a gene: 3. The CDR3 loop spans 13 amino acids. Sequencing used immunoSEQ multiplex PCR; TCRdb keeps in-frame clones, though not all of them. The sample yields 150,000 to 200,000 clones, 85% to 95% seen once. Sequenced: peripheral blood. The chain couples TRBV3-1 (or the pseudogene TRBV3-2) to TRBJ1-1, with 9 bases identical to TRBD1. The sequence was obtained from a woman in her 50s with acute or convalescent COVID-19. For the CDR3, the DNA is TGTGCCAGCAGCCGGACAGGGGCTTCTGAAGCTTTCTTT. Its protein is CASSRTGASEAFF.